These 21 T cell receptor beta chains came from one sample sequenced in a study of a mutant IDH1 vaccine in newly diagnosed glioma. Antigens for these TCRs are unknown. This sample's time point: week 11, during vaccination. Doses of 300 ug of mutant IDH1 20-mer peptide were given with topical imiquimod. The method was immunoSEQ multiplex PCR; TCRdb's version includes in-frame clones alone and lacks a portion of them. The sample records about 60,000 clones, approximately 80% being singletons. Sequencing was performed on PBMCs, taken from a glioma patient whose treatment included an IDH1 peptide vaccine. The receptors here all came from a man aged 25 to 40 with glioma.

The CDR3 reads CASRGQYSNQPQHF. CDR3 in DNA: TGTGCCAGCAGGGGGCAATATAGCAATCAGCCCCAGCATTTT. This chain joins TRBV2 and TRBJ1-5, with a possible D match to TRBD1 (5 bases). The germline V gene has CDR1 SNHLY and CDR2 FYNNEI. V was trimmed by 6 bases and J by 0 bases, leaving 9 bases between them. The CDR3 totals 14 residues. The full variable domain, rest sourced from reference TRBV2 and TRBJ1-5, is EPEVTQTPSHQVTQMGQEVILRCVPISNHLYFYWYRQILGQKVEFLVSFYNNEISEKSEIFDDQFSVERPDGSNFTLKIRSTKLEDSAMYFCASRGQYSNQPQHFGDGTRLSIL.

This clone was observed a few times. The chain is built from TRBV11-2 and TRBJ2-7; 7 bases fit TRBD1. Germline V gene data show CDR1 as SGHAT and CDR2 as FQNNGV. J gave up 2 bases and V 3 bases, and 7 bases lay outside the gene matches. The CDR3 sequence is 15 residues long. The CDR3 DNA sequence: TGTGCCAGCAGCTTGGCCGGGACAGATACCTACGAGCAGTACTTC. Its translation: CASSLAGTDTYEQYF. Supplemented by reference TRBV11-2 and TRBJ2-7, the full variable domain reads EAGVAQSPRYKIIEKRQSVAFWCNPISGHATLYWYQQILGQGPKLLIQFQNNGVVDDSQLPKDRFSAERLKGVDSTLKIQPAKLEDSAVYLCASSLAGTDTYEQYFGPGTRLTVT.

This chain joins TRBV5-1 and TRBJ2-6, with TRBD2 as a possible D gene (5 bases). Trimming stripped 5 bases from V and 0 bases from J, with 9 bases between. From germline, CDR1 is SGHRS and CDR2 YFSETQ. The CDR3 is made up of 15 amino acids. CDR3 sequence reads: CASSRGVSGANVLTF. The CDR3 bases are TGCGCCAGCAGTCGGGGTGTCTCTGGGGCCAACGTCCTGACTTTC.

This chain uses TRBV27 with TRBJ1-3; D call uncertain. Germline loops: CDR1 MNHEY, CDR2 SMNVEV (reference sequence). This CDR3 spans 14 amino acids. Trimming removed 4 bases at V and 1 base at J, with 8 bases between. The CDR3 region is CASSSRASGNTIYF. As DNA, the CDR3 is TGTGCCAGCAGTTCAAGGGCTTCTGGAAACACCATATATTTT.

The chain links TRBV4-2 to TRBJ1-4, with D tentatively TRBD1 (5 bases). Germline CDR1 and CDR2: LGHNA and YNFKEQ. The CDR3 is made up of 16 amino acids. Trimming stripped 1 base from V and 0 bases from J, with 9 bases between. This CDR3 is CASSQGGSATNEKLFF. CDR3 in DNA: TGTGCCAGCAGCCAAGGGGGGAGTGCAACTAATGAAAAACTGTTTTTT.

The chain is built from TRBV2 and TRBJ1-1, with 9 bases fitting TRBD1. The V segment lost 6 bases and the J segment 4 bases; nucleotides outside the gene matches: 15. The V gene's germline CDR1 is SNHLY and CDR2 FYNNEI. There are 17 residues in the CDR3. CDR3 DNA: TGTGCCAGCAGAGAGTCGGGACAGGGAGGATGGGCCACTGAAGCTTTCTTT. The encoded protein is CASRESGQGGWATEAFF.

The chain couples TRBV7-6 to TRBJ2-6, with D perhaps TRBD1 (5 bases). Trimming took off 6 bases at V and 0 bases at J, with 12 bases between the two ends. This CDR3 spans 16 amino acids. Germline loops: CDR1 SGHVS, CDR2 FNYEAQ. The CDR3 is CASSPGRVSGANVLTF. The CDR3 DNA reads as TGTGCCAGCAGTCCAGGCAGGGTCTCTGGGGCCAACGTCCTGACTTTC.

The rearrangement uses TRBV4-2 and TRBJ1-2, with a possible D match to TRBD1 (5 bases). There are 14 residues in the CDR3. The germline V and J ends were trimmed by 0 bases and 8 bases, with 13 bases remaining between them. Germline V gene data show CDR1 as LGHNA and CDR2 as YNFKEQ. CDR3 sequence reads: CASSQDVQVGGYTF. Here the CDR3 DNA reads TGTGCCAGCAGCCAAGATGTACAGGTTGGAGGCTACACCTTC.

This chain links TRBV5-1 with TRBJ1-2; D not certain. Germline-derived CDR1 and CDR2 are SGHRS and YFSETQ. The CDR3 is made up of 14 amino acids. V was shortened by 0 bases and J by 8 bases, with 14 bases between the two germline ends. CDR3 sequence reads: CASSLVVGNKGYTF. In DNA, the CDR3 is TGCGCCAGCAGCTTGGTTGTAGGGAATAAAGGCTACACCTTC. The full variable domain, with the rest looked up from reference TRBV5-1 and TRBJ1-2, is KAGVTQTPRYLIKTRGQQVTLSCSPISGHRSVSWYQQTPGQGLQFLFEYFSETQRNKGNFPGRFSGRQFSNSRSEMNVSTLELGDSALYLCASSLVVGNKGYTFGSGTRLTVV.

The chain has TRBV7-9 and TRBJ1-5; a possible D gene is TRBD1 (5 bases). Germline CDR1 and CDR2: SEHNR and FQNEAQ (reference sequence). V was shortened by 3 bases and J by 7 bases, with 13 bases between the two germline ends. CDR3 size: 14 residues. CDR3 nucleotides: TGTGCCAGCAGCTTGGGCAGGGACGGCCAGCCCCAGCATTTT. Translating it yields CASSLGRDGQPQHF.

This clone was recorded only once. The rearrangement links TRBV5-8 to TRBJ2-7; D possibly corresponds to TRBD2 (7 bases). In germline, CDR1 is SGHTS, CDR2 YDEGEE. Trimming took 1 base from V and 2 from J, leaving 19 bases between them. This CDR3 comprises 17 residues. The CDR3 coding sequence is TGTGCCAGCAGCTTGCGTTTTGGGGGGGCAAACGCCTACGAGCAGTACTTC. Translating it yields CASSLRFGGANAYEQYF.

This chain connects TRBV6-5 to TRBJ1-1; D is ambiguous. V was clipped by 0 bases and J by 1 base, with 6 bases between them. The V gene's germline CDR1 is MNHEY and CDR2 SVGAGI. CDR3 length: 14 residues. Here the CDR3 reads CASSYSRGNTEAFF. CDR3 DNA: TGTGCCAGCAGTTACTCTCGAGGGAACACTGAAGCTTTCTTT.

With respect to this clone: A junction end diverges from the germline sequence, so it may reflect a read error. The V and J genes are TRBV25-1 and TRBJ1-1; D is possibly TRBD1 (5 bases). CDR3 length: 13 amino acids. Germline-derived CDR1 and CDR2 are MGHDK and SYGVNS. This chain's CDR3 is CASSESHQGEAFF. The CDR3 DNA reads TGTGCCAGCAGCGAATCCCATCAGGGTGAAGCTTTCTTT. The entire variable domain, with the rest obtained from reference TRBV25-1 and TRBJ1-1, is as follows: EADIYQTPRYLVIGTGKKITLECSQTMGHDKMYWYQQDPGMELHLIHYSYGVNSTEKGDLSSESTVSRIRTEHFPLTLESARPSHTSQYLCASSESHQGEAFFGQGTRLTVV.

The J gene is TRBJ1-2, the V gene TRBV29-1, with D possibly TRBD1 on 5 matching bases. The V and J ends lost 0 bases and 2 bases respectively, with 16 bases between them. The germline gives CDR1 SQVTM, CDR2 ANQGSEA. This CDR3 comprises 16 residues. CDR3 loop: CSVEDRGSSGNYGYTF. The CDR3 nucleotides are TGCAGCGTTGAAGATAGGGGCAGCTCGGGGAACTATGGCTACACCTTC.

This clone was seen once. This sequence joins TRBV2 and TRBJ1-2; tentatively, D is TRBD1 (5 bases). The CDR3 runs to 16 residues. Germline V gene lookup returns CDR1 SNHLY and CDR2 FYNNEI. V shed 6 bases and J shed 7 bases, with 24 bases lying between them. Written as DNA, the CDR3 is TGTGCCAGCAGCGAGATGACCGTCGGACAAGGATTTGGCTACACCTTC. It specifies CASSEMTVGQGFGYTF. Drawing the rest from reference TRBV2 and TRBJ1-2, the complete variable domain is EPEVTQTPSHQVTQMGQEVILRCVPISNHLYFYWYRQILGQKVEFLVSFYNNEISEKSEIFDDQFSVERPDGSNFTLKIRSTKLEDSAMYFCASSEMTVGQGFGYTFGSGTRLTVV.

The chain employs TRBV4-1 and TRBJ2-2, with D hard to call. This CDR3 has 14 amino acids. V was cut by 3 bases and J by 5 bases, with 10 bases left in between. Germline V gives CDR1 MGHRA, CDR2 YSYEKL. CDR3 nucleotide sequence: TGCGCCAGCAGCCACCCTTACAGTACCGGGGAGCTGTTTTTT. Protein product: CASSHPYSTGELFF.

This clone was picked up a small number of times. The chain joins TRBV4-3 to TRBJ1-1; TRBD1 might be the D (5 bases). With 2 bases removed from V and 5 bases from J, the gap between germline ends came to 15 bases. Germline lookup yields CDR1 LGHNA and CDR2 YSLEER. The CDR3 length is 15 residues. The CDR3 DNA is TGCGCCAGCAGCCAAACGGGACGGTGGGAGACTGAAGCTTTCTTT. As protein: CASSQTGRWETEAFF.

The chain links TRBV27 to TRBJ2-2, with 8 bases lining up with TRBD1. The CDR3 is made up of 17 amino acids. V was clipped by 6 bases and J by 5 bases; unmatched bases: 14. Germline-derived CDR1 and CDR2 are MNHEY and SMNVEV (reference sequence). CDR3 nucleotide sequence: TGTGCCAGCAGCCGCTCGGACAGGGTAGAAGGGACCGGGGAGCTGTTTTTT. It codes for CASSRSDRVEGTGELFF.

J is TRBJ1-5 and V is TRBV4-1; tentative D call: TRBD1 (5 bases). The CDR3 sequence is 16 residues long. Germline V lookup: CDR1 MGHRA, CDR2 YSYEKL. Trimming shortened V by 0 bases and J by 6 bases, and 15 bases separated the two germline ends. CDR3 protein: CASSQDRWGNGQPQHF. DNA of the CDR3: TGCGCCAGCAGCCAAGATCGGTGGGGGAACGGTCAGCCCCAGCATTTT.

The chain carries TRBV5-1 and TRBJ1-1, with TRBD1 as a possible D gene (5 bases). The CDR3 loop spans 13 amino acids. Trimming pared 0 bases from V and 8 bases from J, leaving 11 bases between. Germline loops: CDR1 SGHRS, CDR2 YFSETQ. The CDR3 coding sequence is TGCGCCAGCAGCTTGGGTGGGGGGAAGGAAGCTTTCTTT. Translated: CASSLGGGKEAFF.

CDR3 in DNA: TGTGCCAGCAGTCGCCTAGCGGTCTCCTACAATGAGCAGTTCTTC. Translated: CASSRLAVSYNEQFF. The V gene is TRBV2, the J gene TRBJ2-1, with 7 bases identical to TRBD2. Germline V gene sequence: CDR1 SNHLY, CDR2 FYNNEI. This CDR3 contains 15 residues. The V segment lost 5 bases and the J segment 0 bases; nucleotides outside the gene matches: 4.